The next 18 T cell receptor beta chains were all read from a single sample in a study of Ad26.COV2.S vaccination and SARS-CoV-2 variants. Profiling relied on immunoSEQ multiplex PCR, and the TCRdb table lists in-frame clones only, not all of them. Of under 150,000 clones listed, 80% to 90% are singletons. This sample comprised peripheral blood, obtained after recovery from COVID-19. These receptor sequences come from a human donor who had recovered from COVID-19.

The chain uses TRBV18 and TRBJ2-5; 11 bases map to TRBD1. Germline CDR1 reads KGHSH; CDR2 reads LQKENI. This CDR3 is built from 15 residues. V gave up 3 bases and J gave up 9 bases; unmatched junction bases: 9. CDR3: CASSPQTPGQGAQYF. CDR3 DNA: TGTGCCAGCTCACCTCAAACTCCGGGACAGGGGGCCCAGTACTTC.

The V gene is TRBV28, the J gene TRBJ2-1; TRBD2 matches at 8 bases. CDR3 length: 16 amino acids. After removal of 3 bases from V and 6 bases from J, the junction contained 10 bases not matched to a gene. Germline CDR1 is MDHEN and CDR2 is SYDVKM. The CDR3: CASSFSPGLGGNEQFF. The CDR3 DNA reads as TGTGCCAGCAGTTTTTCCCCGGGACTAGGTGGCAATGAGCAGTTCTTC.

V is TRBV28 and J is TRBJ1-1; D uncertain. V lost 6 bases and J 1 base, leaving 9 bases between the germline ends. The CDR3 length is 13 residues. Germline CDR1 is MDHEN and CDR2 is SYDVKM. The chain's CDR3 is CASSGWGNTEAFF. CDR3 DNA sequence: TGTGCCAGCAGCGGTTGGGGGAACACTGAAGCTTTCTTT.

The chain couples TRBV14 to TRBJ1-4; D is ambiguous. Germline V gene sequence: CDR1 SGHDN, CDR2 FVKESK. This CDR3 spans 15 amino acids. Trimming took 4 bases from V and 0 from J, leaving 9 bases between them. The CDR3 DNA reads as TGTGCCAGCAGCCCCCGCAGAGCAACTAATGAAAAACTGTTTTTT. This translates into CASSPRRATNEKLFF.

CDR3 sequence (DNA): TGCGCCAGCAGCCAAGAGCTAGGGTCGGGAACTGAAGCTTTCTTT. Translated, it gives CASSQELGSGTEAFF. This sequence joins TRBV4-3 and TRBJ1-1; no reliable D call. Germline CDR1 LGHNA, CDR2 YSLEER. This CDR3 comprises 15 residues. V was trimmed by 0 bases and J by 5 bases, leaving 13 bases between them.

This clone is a singleton in its sample. The V gene is TRBV5-1, the J gene TRBJ1-3; D might be TRBD1 (5 bases). Germline CDR1 is SGHRS and CDR2 is YFSETQ. V lost 3 bases, J lost 0 bases, and 16 bases lay in between. The CDR3 is 17 residues long. This CDR3 is CASSSTTGPSSGNTIYF. CDR3 nucleotide sequence: TGCGCCAGCAGCTCCACCACAGGTCCCAGCTCTGGAAACACCATATATTTT.

The CDR3 is CATSRDMGSDEQYF. The CDR3 DNA sequence: TGTGCCACCAGCAGAGATATGGGTTCAGACGAGCAGTACTTC. The chain carries TRBV15 and TRBJ2-7; no firm D call. The V end lost 0 bases, the J end lost 5 bases, and 11 bases lay between the germline ends. The CDR3 spans 14 residues. CDR1 is LNHNV and CDR2 is YYDKDF in the germline V gene (reference sequence). Looking up the rest from reference TRBV15 and TRBJ2-7 gives the full variable domain: DAMVIQNPRYQVTQFGKPVTLSCSQTLNHNVMYWYQQKSSQAPKLLFHYYDKDFNNEADTPDNFQSRRPNTSFCFLDIRSPGLGDTAMYLCATSRDMGSDEQYFGPGTRLTVT.

The chain joins TRBV5-1 to TRBJ2-1; no definite D call. V gave up 3 bases and J gave up 2 bases, with 9 bases separating them. The germline V gene encodes CDR1 SGHRS and CDR2 YFSETQ. This CDR3 contains 14 residues. The CDR3 is CASSWPGPYNEQFF. The CDR3 region has the DNA TGCGCCAGCAGCTGGCCGGGCCCCTACAATGAGCAGTTCTTC.

The V gene is TRBV27, the J gene TRBJ2-7; the D is unclear. The V and J ends lost 8 bases and 1 base respectively, with 12 bases between them. Germline V CDR1 and CDR2: MNHEY, SMNVEV (reference sequence). CDR3 length: 13 amino acids. The CDR3 reads CASHGPESYEQYF. CDR3 nucleotide sequence: TGTGCCAGCCACGGGCCAGAGTCCTACGAGCAGTACTTC.

V gene TRBV9 combines with J gene TRBJ2-5; 9 positions agree with TRBD1. CDR1 SGDLS and CDR2 YYNGEE come from the germline V gene. CDR3 length: 14 residues. After removal of 5 bases from V and 5 bases from J, the junction contained 7 bases not matched to a gene. The CDR3 is CASSGTGGGETQYF. CDR3 DNA sequence: TGTGCCAGCAGTGGAACAGGGGGCGGGGAGACCCAGTACTTC.

This sequence joins TRBV15 and TRBJ1-5; no clear D gene. Germline assignment: CDR1 LNHNV and CDR2 YYDKDF (reference sequence). The CDR3 is 15 amino acids. The V and J ends lost 0 bases and 6 bases respectively, with 12 bases between them. The CDR3 sequence is CATSRDSTIGQPQHF. CDR3 bases: TGTGCCACCAGCAGAGATTCAACAATTGGTCAGCCCCAGCATTTT.

J is TRBJ1-2 and V is TRBV18, with D possibly being TRBD1 (5 bases). The germline V gene has CDR1 KGHSH and CDR2 LQKENI. CDR3 length: 17 residues. Trimming left V 4 bases short and J 3 bases short, with 21 bases between. CDR3 protein: CASSLLTARQIDYGYTF. The CDR3 nucleotides are TGTGCCAGCTCACTCCTCACGGCCCGACAGATCGACTATGGCTACACCTTC.

The gene calls are TRBV28 and TRBJ2-1; 7 nucleotides line up with TRBD2. Germline values: CDR1 MDHEN, CDR2 SYDVKM. V gave up 5 bases and J gave up 5 bases; unmatched junction bases: 9. The CDR3 has 15 amino acids. CDR3 nucleotide sequence: TGTGCCAGCAGTAGAACCGGACTAGGGGACAATGAGCAGTTCTTC. Translating it yields CASSRTGLGDNEQFF.

This chain joins TRBV28 and TRBJ1-6; 7 bases map to TRBD1. Unmatched junction bases numbered 8, after V lost 5 bases and J lost 10 bases. The CDR3 covers 14 residues. Germline V CDR1 and CDR2: MDHEN, SYDVKM. In DNA form, the CDR3 reads TGTGCCAGCAGTATCGACAGGGCCCACTCACCCCTCCACTTT. It encodes CASSIDRAHSPLHF.

The chain joins TRBV28 to TRBJ2-1; no definite D call. The ends were cut back, 6 bases at V and 9 bases at J, with 12 bases in the middle. The CDR3 runs to 12 residues. Germline V gene lookup returns CDR1 MDHEN and CDR2 SYDVKM. The CDR3 bases are TGTGCCAGCAGAACCATGGTGGGTGAGCAGTTCTTC. Translating it yields CASRTMVGEQFF. The full variable domain, its missing parts supplied by reference TRBV28 and TRBJ2-1, is DVKVTQSSRYLVKRTGEKVFLECVQDMDHENMFWYRQDPGLGLRLIYFSYDVKMKEKGDIPEGYSVSREKKERFSLILESASTNQTSMYLCASRTMVGEQFFGPGTRLTVL.

The CDR3 DNA reads TGTGCCAGCAGCTCGGCGGGGGGAACGAACACCATATATTTT. Amino acid sequence: CASSSAGGTNTIYF. The chain has TRBV11-2 and TRBJ1-3; TRBD1 might be the D (5 bases). This CDR3 has 14 amino acids. CDR1 and CDR2 from the germline V gene are SGHAT and FQNNGV. Trimming took off 4 bases at V and 7 bases at J, with 14 bases between the two ends.

The chain uses TRBV28 and TRBJ2-1; D gene ambiguous. V lost 7 bases to trimming and J lost 0 bases, with 13 bases between them. The CDR3 sequence is 15 residues long. Germline V gene lookup returns CDR1 MDHEN and CDR2 SYDVKM. The chain's CDR3 is CASTLDGSSYNEQFF. The CDR3 DNA follows: TGTGCCAGCACCCTTGACGGAAGCTCCTACAATGAGCAGTTCTTC.

The gene calls are TRBV11-3 and TRBJ2-1; D gene uncertain. This CDR3 region has 14 residues. The germline V and J ends were trimmed by 0 bases and 10 bases, with 13 bases remaining between them. Germline CDR1 SGHNT, CDR2 YENEEA. Here the CDR3 reads CASSLDSYLGEQFF. CDR3 in DNA: TGTGCCAGCAGCTTAGATTCCTATCTCGGGGAGCAGTTCTTC.